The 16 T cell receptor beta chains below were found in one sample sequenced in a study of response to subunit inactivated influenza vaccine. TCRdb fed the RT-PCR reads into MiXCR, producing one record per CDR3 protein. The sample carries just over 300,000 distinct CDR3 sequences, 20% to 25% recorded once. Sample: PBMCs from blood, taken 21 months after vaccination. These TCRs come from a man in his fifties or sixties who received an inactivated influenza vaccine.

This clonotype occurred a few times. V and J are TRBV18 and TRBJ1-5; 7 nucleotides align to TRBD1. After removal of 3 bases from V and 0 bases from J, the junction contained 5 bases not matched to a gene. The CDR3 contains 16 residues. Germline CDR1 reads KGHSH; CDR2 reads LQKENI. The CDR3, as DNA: TGTGCCAGCTCACCCTGGACAGGAACTAGCAATCAGCCCCAGCATTTT. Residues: CASSPWTGTSNQPQHF.

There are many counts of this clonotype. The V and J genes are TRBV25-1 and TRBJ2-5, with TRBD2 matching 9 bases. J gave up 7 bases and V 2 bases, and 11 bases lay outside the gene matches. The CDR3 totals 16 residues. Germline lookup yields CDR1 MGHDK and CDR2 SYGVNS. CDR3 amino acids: CASSESLIAGERTQYF. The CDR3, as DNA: TGTGCCAGCAGTGAAAGTTTGATAGCGGGAGAGCGGACCCAGTACTTC.

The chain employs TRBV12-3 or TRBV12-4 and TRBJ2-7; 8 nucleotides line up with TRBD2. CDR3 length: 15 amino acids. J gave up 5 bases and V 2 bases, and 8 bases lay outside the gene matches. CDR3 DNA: TGTGCCAGCAGTTTACGGCTAGCGGGTTCAGACGAGCAGTACTTC. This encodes CASSLRLAGSDEQYF.

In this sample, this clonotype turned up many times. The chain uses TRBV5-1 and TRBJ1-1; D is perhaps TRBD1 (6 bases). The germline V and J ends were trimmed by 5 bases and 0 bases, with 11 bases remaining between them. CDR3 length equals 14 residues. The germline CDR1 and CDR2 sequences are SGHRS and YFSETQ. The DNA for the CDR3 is TGCGCCAGCAGTGACGGGGGGCTGAACACTGAAGCTTTCTTT. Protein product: CASSDGGLNTEAFF. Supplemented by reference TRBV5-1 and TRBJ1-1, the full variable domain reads KAGVTQTPRYLIKTRGQQVTLSCSPISGHRSVSWYQQTPGQGLQFLFEYFSETQRNKGNFPGRFSGRQFSNSRSEMNVSTLELGDSALYLCASSDGGLNTEAFFGQGTRLTVV.

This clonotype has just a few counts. CDR3 DNA sequence: TGCGCCGTACATCTAAGATGGGACAGCGAACCAATTCAGCCCCAGCATTTT. It yields the protein CAVHLRWDSEPIQPQHF. V and J are TRBV4-3 and TRBJ1-5; 7 nucleotides agree with TRBD1. Germline CDR1 and CDR2: LGHNA and YSLEER. The CDR3 has 17 amino acids. J lost 6 bases, V lost 11 bases, and 22 bases had no gene match.

The CDR3 DNA follows: TGTGCCAGCAGTTTACTACGTGGGGAGGAGACCCAGTACTTC. This sequence encodes CASSLLRGEETQYF. This chain joins TRBV28 and TRBJ2-5; possibly TRBD2 for D (5 bases). Trimming pared 2 bases from V and 5 bases from J, leaving 12 bases between. The germline V gene has CDR1 MDHEN and CDR2 SYDVKM. The length of the CDR3 is 14 residues.

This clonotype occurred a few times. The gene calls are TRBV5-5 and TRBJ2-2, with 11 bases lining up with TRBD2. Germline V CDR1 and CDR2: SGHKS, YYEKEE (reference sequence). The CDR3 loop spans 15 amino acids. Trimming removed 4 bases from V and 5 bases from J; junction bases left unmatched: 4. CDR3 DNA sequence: TGTGCCAGCAGCCCTACTAGCGGGAGAACCGGGGAGCTGTTTTTT. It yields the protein CASSPTSGRTGELFF.

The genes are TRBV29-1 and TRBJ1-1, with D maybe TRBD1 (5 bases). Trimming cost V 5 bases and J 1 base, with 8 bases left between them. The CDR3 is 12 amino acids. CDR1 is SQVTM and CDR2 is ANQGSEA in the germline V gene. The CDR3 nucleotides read TGCAGCGTTTCAACAGGGAACACTGAAGCTTTCTTT. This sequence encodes CSVSTGNTEAFF.

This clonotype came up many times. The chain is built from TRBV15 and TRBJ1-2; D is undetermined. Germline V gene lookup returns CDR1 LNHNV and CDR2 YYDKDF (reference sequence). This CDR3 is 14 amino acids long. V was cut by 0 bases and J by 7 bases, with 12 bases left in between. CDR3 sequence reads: CATSRDLAGSGYTF. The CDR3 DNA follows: TGTGCCACCAGCAGAGATTTGGCGGGGTCTGGCTACACCTTC.

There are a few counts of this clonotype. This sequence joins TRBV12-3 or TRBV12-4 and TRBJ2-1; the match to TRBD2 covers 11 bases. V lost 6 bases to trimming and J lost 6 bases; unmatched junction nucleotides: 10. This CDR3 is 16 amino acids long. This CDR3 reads CASSGTSGGGLNEQFF. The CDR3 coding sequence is TGTGCCAGCAGCGGGACTAGCGGAGGGGGTCTCAATGAGCAGTTCTTC.

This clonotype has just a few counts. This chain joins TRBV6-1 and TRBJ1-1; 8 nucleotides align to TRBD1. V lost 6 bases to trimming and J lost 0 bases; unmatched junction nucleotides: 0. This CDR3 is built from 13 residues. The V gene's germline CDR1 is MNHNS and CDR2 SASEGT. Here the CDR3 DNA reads TGTGCCAGCAGGACAGGGGTGAACACTGAAGCTTTCTTT. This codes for CASRTGVNTEAFF.

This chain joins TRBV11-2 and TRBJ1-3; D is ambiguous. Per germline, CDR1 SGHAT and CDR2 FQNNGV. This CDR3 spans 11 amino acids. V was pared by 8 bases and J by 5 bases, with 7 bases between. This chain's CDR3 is CASATRNTIYF. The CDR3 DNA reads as TGTGCCAGCGCCACCAGAAACACCATATATTTT. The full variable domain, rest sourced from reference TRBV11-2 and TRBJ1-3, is EAGVAQSPRYKIIEKRQSVAFWCNPISGHATLYWYQQILGQGPKLLIQFQNNGVVDDSQLPKDRFSAERLKGVDSTLKIQPAKLEDSAVYLCASATRNTIYFGEGSWLTVV.

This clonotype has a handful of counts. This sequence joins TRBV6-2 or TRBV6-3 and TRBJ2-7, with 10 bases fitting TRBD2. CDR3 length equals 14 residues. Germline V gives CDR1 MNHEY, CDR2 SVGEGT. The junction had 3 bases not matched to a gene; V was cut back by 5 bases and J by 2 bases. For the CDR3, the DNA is TGTGCCAGCAGTCGACTAGCGGGTGCCTACGAGCAGTACTTC. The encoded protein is CASSRLAGAYEQYF.

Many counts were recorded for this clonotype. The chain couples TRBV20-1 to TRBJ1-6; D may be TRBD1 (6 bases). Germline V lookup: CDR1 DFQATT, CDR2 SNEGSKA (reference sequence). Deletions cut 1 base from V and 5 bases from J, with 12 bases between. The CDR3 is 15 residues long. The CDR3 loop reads CSARVRTVNNSPLHF. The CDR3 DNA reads TGCAGTGCTAGAGTCCGGACAGTTAATAATTCACCCCTCCACTTT.

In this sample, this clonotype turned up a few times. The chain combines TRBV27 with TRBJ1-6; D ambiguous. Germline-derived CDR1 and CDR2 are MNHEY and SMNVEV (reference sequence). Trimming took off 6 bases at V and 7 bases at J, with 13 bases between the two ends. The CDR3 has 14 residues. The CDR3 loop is CASSPSSPNSPLHF. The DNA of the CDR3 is TGTGCCAGCAGCCCAAGCTCTCCGAATTCACCCCTCCACTTT.

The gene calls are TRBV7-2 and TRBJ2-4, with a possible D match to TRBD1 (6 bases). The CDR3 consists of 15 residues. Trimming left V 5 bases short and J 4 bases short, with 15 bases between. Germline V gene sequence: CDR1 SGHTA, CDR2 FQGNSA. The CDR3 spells CASSPGGRGKNIQYF. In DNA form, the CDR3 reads TGTGCCAGCAGCCCCGGAGGCAGGGGAAAAAACATTCAGTACTTC.